This T cell receptor (beta chain) was sequenced in a study of post-analysis software for immune sequencing data. With 0 bases removed from V and 3 bases from J, the gap between germline ends came to 11 bases. This CDR3 region has 15 residues. The germline V gene has CDR1 SEHNR and CDR2 FQNEAQ (reference sequence). Overall study findings and caveats: Samples prepared in the same batch strongly co-clustered by F measure. Normalized Chao1 diversity was significantly reduced in patients versus controls. Comparison of patients with controls showed about 5 TRBV segments more frequent in patients, TRBV5-6, TRBV5-1 and TRBV20-1 among them.

Unique-molecular-identifier-tagged TCR beta cDNA libraries were used. Roughly 0.5 million cDNA molecules were obtained from approximately 0.91 to 9.4 million T cells. MiXCR, applied by TCRdb to the PCR reads, yields one record per CDR3 protein. In the table there are more than 450,000 distinct CDR3 sequences, 44% of which are singletons. In regard to this clonotype: Its target is not known.

Material for sequencing was blood. This rearrangement joins TRBV7-9 to TRBJ2-5; perhaps TRBD1 as D (6 bases). This TCR came from a girl aged 5-17 years with multiple sclerosis. CDR3 bases: TGTGCCAGCAGCTTAGCGCGTCGGGACAAAGAGACCCAGTACTTC. This encodes CASSLARRDKETQYF.